This section outlines one T cell receptor (beta chain) sequence together with its context. Germline CDR1 SGHRS, CDR2 YFSETQ. The CDR3 covers 15 residues. The V end was cut by 1 base, the J end by 3 bases, with 10 bases between. The sample comes from a study of cytomegalovirus exposure and HLA in healthy donors. Overall study context: There were 300 to 400 genotyped donors. Of these, about 86% fell in the genetic ancestry cluster associated with self-reported Caucasian donors.

PCR used 60 Vbeta primers and 13 Jbeta primers. The table came from immunoSEQ multiplex PCR; TCRdb's copy has only in-frame clones and leaves some out. The repertoire has about 100,000 clones, around 72% of them found once; the top ten carry 3.5% to 4.5%. Sequenced material: PBMCs. The V and J genes are TRBV5-1 and TRBJ2-2, with D uncertain. This clonotype was obtained from a man aged 40-49 years in good health and CMV-seronegative. CDR3 residues: CASSLSPVYTGELFF. CDR3 DNA sequence: TGCGCCAGCAGCTTGTCGCCAGTTTACACCGGGGAGCTGTTTTTT.